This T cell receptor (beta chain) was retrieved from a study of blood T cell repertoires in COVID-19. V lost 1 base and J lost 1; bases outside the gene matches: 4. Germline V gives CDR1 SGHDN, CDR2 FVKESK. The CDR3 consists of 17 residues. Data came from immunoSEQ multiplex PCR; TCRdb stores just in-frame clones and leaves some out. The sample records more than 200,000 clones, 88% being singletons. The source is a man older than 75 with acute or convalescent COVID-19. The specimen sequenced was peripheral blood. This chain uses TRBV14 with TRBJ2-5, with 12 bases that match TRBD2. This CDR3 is CASSQGLAGGFQETQYF. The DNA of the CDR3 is TGTGCCAGCAGCCAAGGTCTAGCGGGAGGGTTCCAAGAGACCCAGTACTTC.